A single sample gave rise to the 8 T cell receptor beta chains below, sequenced in a study of blood T cell repertoires in COVID-19. Produced via immunoSEQ multiplex PCR; TCRdb's table is partial and in-frame only. The sample carries roughly 97,000 clones, 85% to 90% recorded once. Sequencing was done on a sample of peripheral blood. The receptor source for this set is a human donor in a cohort sampled during active COVID-19.

This chain links TRBV7-9 with TRBJ1-4; the D gene is possibly TRBD1 (5 bases). This CDR3 is built from 12 residues. Trimming shortened V by 10 bases and J by 7 bases, and 13 bases separated the two germline ends. From germline, CDR1 is SEHNR and CDR2 FQNEAQ (reference sequence). CDR3: CATGVTVEKLFF. The DNA of the CDR3 is TGTGCCACGGGGGTGACAGTTGAAAAACTGTTTTTT.

J is TRBJ2-7 and V is TRBV10-3, with a tentative D call TRBD2 (6 bases). V gave up 7 bases and J gave up 3 bases, with 19 bases separating them. This CDR3 is built from 15 residues. Germline V gene data show CDR1 as ENHRY and CDR2 as SYGVKD. The CDR3 sequence: CAIMGTESGLYEQYF. The DNA for the CDR3 is TGTGCCATCATGGGAACTGAAAGCGGGCTCTACGAGCAGTACTTC.

On this clone itself: This specimen includes other DNA sequences encoding the same CDR3. This chain links TRBV28 with TRBJ2-1, with D perhaps matching TRBD2 (6 bases). Germline V gene sequence: CDR1 MDHEN, CDR2 SYDVKM. The CDR3 totals 11 residues. The V gene lost 2 bases and the J gene lost 10 bases, with 6 bases spanning the gap. In nucleotides, the CDR3 is TGTGCCAGCAGTTTAGGGGGGGAGCAGTTCTTC. Translating it yields CASSLGGEQFF.

The chain recombines TRBV7-2 with TRBJ2-7; TRBD2 agrees at 10 bases. J lost 6 bases, V lost 0 bases, and 5 bases had no gene match. This CDR3 has 15 amino acids. Germline V gene sequence: CDR1 SGHTA, CDR2 FQGNSA. CDR3 protein: CASSLAGLAGVEQYF. The CDR3 region has the DNA TGTGCCAGCAGCTTAGCGGGTCTAGCGGGAGTCGAGCAGTACTTC.

The rearrangement joins TRBV2 to TRBJ2-1; TRBD2 aligns across 8 bases. The germline V gene has CDR1 SNHLY and CDR2 FYNNEI. V lost 2 bases, J lost 4 bases, and 7 bases stayed unmatched. The CDR3 is made up of 16 amino acids. This CDR3 is CASSERSSGSYNEQFF. CDR3 DNA: TGTGCCAGCAGTGAACGGTCTAGCGGGTCTTACAATGAGCAGTTCTTC.

The CDR3 loop reads CASSYSSGGRGTEAFF. CDR3 DNA: TGTGCCAGCAGTTACTCGTCGGGGGGCCGGGGCACTGAAGCTTTCTTT. The chain couples TRBV6-2 or TRBV6-3 to TRBJ1-1; D is perhaps TRBD1 (6 bases). This CDR3 contains 16 residues. V shed 0 bases and J shed 4 bases, with 15 bases lying between them. The germline V gene has CDR1 MNHEY and CDR2 SVGEGT.

This clone has only a few counts. This chain uses TRBV7-2 with TRBJ2-7, with 8 nucleotides matching TRBD2. In germline, CDR1 is SGHTA, CDR2 FQGNSA. The CDR3 consists of 15 residues. V lost 5 bases to trimming and J lost 4 bases; unmatched junction nucleotides: 10. The CDR3 reads CASSQSASGRYEQYF. CDR3 coding DNA: TGTGCCAGCAGCCAGAGTGCTAGCGGGCGATACGAGCAGTACTTC.

This clone came up once. This rearrangement joins TRBV6-5 to TRBJ2-7, with TRBD1 matching 7 bases. V shed 7 bases and J 3 bases; nucleotides not matched to a gene: 9. The CDR3 is made up of 14 amino acids. Germline V gene sequence: CDR1 MNHEY, CDR2 SVGAGI. In DNA, the CDR3 is TGTGCCAGCAAGGGGGCCTCACATATCTACGAGCAGTACTTC. Protein sequence: CASKGASHIYEQYF.